The clone carrying this T cell receptor (beta chain) was found a few times. Its antigen is not identified. The data belong to a study of blood T cells in healthy people across ages. The study's findings and limits: Estimates drawn from one million T cells were deemed to understate diversity. Both higher diversity and more naive CD4+ cells marked long-lived donors when set against aged donors.

Using a J-beta primer mix together with a sample-barcoded 5' primer, a second PCR was run for roughly 7 to 11 cycles. Researchers report that a template-switch adaptor with 12 random nucleotides tagged each cDNA molecule. TCRdb independently ran MiXCR on the 5' RACE reads; one entry per CDR3 protein. The sample consists of hundreds of thousands of distinct CDR3 sequences, more than 45% of them appearing once. Germline trimming cut 0 bases from V and 2 bases from J; bases unmatched to any gene: 1. The CDR3 totals 14 residues. Germline V gene lookup returns CDR1 DFQATT and CDR2 SNEGSKA (reference sequence).

The sequencing sample was made of blood. The chain is built from TRBV20-1 and TRBJ2-7; 10 bases fit TRBD2. This TCR derives from a man aged 25 to 45 in good health. Here the CDR3 reads CSARELAGPYEQYF. DNA of the CDR3: TGCAGTGCTAGAGAACTAGCGGGGCCCTACGAGCAGTACTTC.